This T cell receptor beta chain was sequenced for a study of lymphopenia after photon versus proton radiotherapy. Overall study findings and caveats: A bigger post-nadir fall in TCR diversity correlated inversely with survival time in deceased patients. Proton therapy kept repertoires fairly stable, unlike photons, which gained effector/memory cells.

The method was immunoSEQ multiplex PCR; TCRdb's version includes in-frame clones alone and lacks a portion of them. There are roughly 30,000 clones in the sample; about nine tenths occur only once, and approximately 6.6% lies in the top ten. Germline V CDR1 and CDR2: MNHEY, SVGAGI. The CDR3 has 15 residues. Deletions cut 3 bases from V and 2 bases from J, with 11 bases between. As regards this clone: The antigen is not known.

The material sequenced was peripheral blood, taken from a patient treated with photon-based radiotherapy. This receptor was identified in a woman in her fifties or sixties with pancreatic cancer. This chain links TRBV6-5 with TRBJ2-1; D remains ambiguous. CDR3 in amino acids: CASSYQAAPYNEQFF. The CDR3 nucleotides are TGTGCCAGCAGTTATCAGGCAGCACCCTACAATGAGCAGTTCTTC.